Following are 19 T cell receptor beta chains from one sample sequenced in a study of blood T cells in healthy people across ages. It was with a sample-barcoded 5' primer and a J-beta primer mix that a second PCR of about 6 to 12 cycles was run. TCRdb reanalysed the 5' RACE reads using MiXCR and keeps one entry per CDR3 protein. In the table there are approximately 800,000 distinct CDR3 sequences, roughly three fifths of which are singletons. The sample comprised blood. These receptors all stem from a man in his forties or fifties in good health.

This rearrangement joins TRBV10-3 to TRBJ2-5; possible D gene TRBD2, 5 bases. The DNA end is more similar to TRBJ2-7, so the J call may be wrong. Germline V gives CDR1 ENHRY, CDR2 SYGVKD. The CDR3 has 15 residues. CDR3 sequence: CAISGATSNPNEQYF. Written as DNA, the CDR3 is TGTGCCATCAGTGGGGCTACTAGTAACCCCAACGAGCAGTACTTC.

This chain links TRBV7-3 with TRBJ2-2, with TRBD1 matching 9 bases. With 5 bases clipped from V and 4 bases from J, the junction kept 8 bases outside the gene matches. The CDR3 runs 16 residues. Germline V gene data show CDR1 as SGHTA and CDR2 as FQGTGA. The CDR3 DNA reads as TGTGCCAGCAGCCCGAGATGGACAGGGGCCACCGGGGAGCTGTTTTTT. Translating it yields CASSPRWTGATGELFF.

In its sample, this clonotype was seen a few times. This chain connects TRBV6-5 to TRBJ1-1; D might be TRBD1 (6 bases). The CDR3 runs to 20 residues. The germline gives CDR1 MNHEY, CDR2 SVGAGI. V shed 0 bases and J shed 5 bases, with 28 bases lying between them. The CDR3: CASSYSRSQGLTPRGTEAFF. CDR3 DNA sequence: TGTGCCAGCAGTTACTCGAGGTCACAGGGCTTAACCCCTCGGGGTACTGAAGCTTTCTTT.

CDR3 DNA sequence: TGTGCCAGCAGTGACCTGACAGGGAACTACAATGAGCAGTTCTTC. Translation gives CASSDLTGNYNEQFF. The J gene is TRBJ2-1, the V gene TRBV25-1; TRBD1 matches 7 bases. Germline V gives CDR1 MGHDK, CDR2 SYGVNS. J lost 3 bases, V lost 3 bases, and 5 bases had no gene match. The CDR3 sequence is 15 residues long.

CDR3 amino acids: CASVGGRNQPQHF. The CDR3 DNA is TGTGCCAGCGTGGGGGGCAGGAATCAGCCCCAGCATTTT. The J gene is TRBJ1-5, the V gene TRBV2, with D possibly matching TRBD1 (6 bases). This CDR3 contains 13 residues. Trimming took off 8 bases at V and 4 bases at J, with 12 bases between the two ends. Germline V CDR1 and CDR2: SNHLY, FYNNEI.

The chain combines TRBV7-3 with TRBJ2-5, with 8 positions matching TRBD1. The CDR3 covers 19 residues. V gave up 2 bases and J gave up 4 bases; unmatched junction bases: 18. CDR1 is SGHTA and CDR2 is FQGTGA in the germline V gene. CDR3 protein: CASSLSPRGTGQGAETQYF. DNA of the CDR3: TGTGCCAGCAGCTTATCCCCTCGGGGAACCGGACAGGGTGCAGAGACCCAGTACTTC.

This clonotype was detected a few times. The gene calls are TRBV4-2 and TRBJ2-7, with D perhaps matching TRBD2 (7 bases). With the DNA end fitting TRBJ2-1 better, the J assignment may be wrong. CDR3 length: 14 residues. CDR1 is LGHNA, CDR2 YNFKEQ, per germline. CDR3 sequence reads: CASSPGGRNNEQFF. The DNA for the CDR3 is TGTGCCAGCAGTCCCGGGGGGCGGAACAATGAGCAGTTCTTC.

The sample holds one count of this clonotype. This sequence joins TRBV11-2 and TRBJ2-1; 8 nucleotides align to TRBD2. The germline V gene has CDR1 SGHAT and CDR2 FQNNGV. This CDR3 comprises 15 residues. The trim removed 8 bases at V and 3 bases at J, leaving 9 bases unmatched. The CDR3 reads CASGRSGDFYNEQFF. The CDR3 DNA is TGTGCCAGCGGCCGTAGCGGGGATTTCTACAATGAGCAGTTCTTC.

The rearrangement uses TRBV7-9 and TRBJ2-1; the D gene could be TRBD1 or TRBD2 (5 bases each). CDR3 length: 14 amino acids. The V end was cut by 3 bases, the J end by 7 bases, with 13 bases between. The germline CDR1 and CDR2 sequences are SEHNR and FQNEAQ (reference sequence). CDR3 sequence reads: CASSFNPGRNEQFF. The CDR3 DNA follows: TGTGCCAGCAGCTTTAACCCAGGGAGAAATGAGCAGTTCTTC. Full variable domain (rest looked up from reference TRBV7-9 and TRBJ2-1): DTGVSQNPRHKITKRGQNVTFRCDPISEHNRLYWYRQTLGQGPEFLTYFQNEAQLEKSRLLSDRFSAERPKGSFSTLEIQRTEQGDSAMYLCASSFNPGRNEQFFGPGTRLTVL.

V is TRBV9 and J is TRBJ2-3; D not resolved. V lost 0 bases, J lost 0 bases, and 5 bases lay in between. Germline V lookup: CDR1 SGDLS, CDR2 YYNGEE. The CDR3 loop spans 14 amino acids. The CDR3 is CASSVVPSTDTQYF. The CDR3 DNA follows: TGTGCCAGCAGCGTAGTCCCTAGCACAGATACGCAGTATTTT.

This clonotype occurred a few times. The rearrangement uses TRBV7-2 and TRBJ2-5, with 9 nucleotides matching TRBD2. V trimming: 5 bases; J trimming: 5 bases; junction bases outside the gene matches: 15. The CDR3 length is 17 residues. CDR1 and CDR2 from the germline V gene are SGHTA and FQGNSA. The DNA for the CDR3 is TGTGCCAGCAGCCAGGCATTTCGCGGGAGGGGGGGGGAGACCCAGTACTTC. Its protein is CASSQAFRGRGGETQYF.

The rearrangement joins TRBV29-1 to TRBJ2-5, with TRBD1 as a possible D gene (5 bases). The length of the CDR3 is 10 residues. V lost 4 bases and J 11 bases, leaving 11 bases between the germline ends. Germline-derived CDR1 and CDR2 are SQVTM and ANQGSEA. The chain's CDR3 is CSVGDSEQYF. CDR3 coding DNA: TGCAGCGTTGGTGACAGTGAGCAGTACTTC. Looking up the rest from reference TRBV29-1 and TRBJ2-5 gives the full variable domain: SAVISQKPSRDICQRGTSLTIQCQVDSQVTMMFWYRQQPGQSLTLIATANQGSEATYESGFVIDKFPISRPNLTFSTLTVSNMSPEDSSIYLCSVGDSEQYFGPGTRLLVL.

The V and J genes are TRBV12-3 or TRBV12-4 and TRBJ2-5; no firm D call. The J call is in doubt because the DNA end fits TRBJ2-7 better. CDR3 length equals 17 residues. CDR3 nucleotides: TGTGCCAGCAGTTCCCAATCTCTGGGTGAGACCGACTACGAGCAGTACTTC. Amino acids: CASSSQSLGETDYEQYF.

This rearrangement joins TRBV11-3 to TRBJ2-7, with 8 bases matching TRBD2. This CDR3 has 13 residues. Germline V gene data show CDR1 as SGHNT and CDR2 as YENEEA. Trimming at V came to 9 bases and at J to 3 bases, leaving 7 bases not matched to a gene. This CDR3 is CASKAGEGYEQYF. CDR3 nucleotides: TGTGCCAGTAAAGCGGGAGAGGGCTACGAGCAGTACTTC.

The V and J genes are TRBV24-1 and TRBJ2-1; TRBD2 matches 14 bases. Germline V gene lookup returns CDR1 KGHDR and CDR2 SFDVKD. The trim removed 3 bases at V and 1 base at J, leaving 4 bases unmatched. The CDR3 has 18 amino acids. CDR3 protein: CATSDGTSGRFSYNEQFF. CDR3 coding DNA: TGTGCCACCAGTGATGGGACTAGCGGGAGATTTTCCTACAATGAGCAGTTCTTC.

This clonotype was counted between two and nine times. The rearrangement joins TRBV9 to TRBJ1-2; D gene unclear. CDR3 size: 15 residues. V lost 0 bases and J lost 1, with 10 bases in between. Germline CDR1 reads SGDLS; CDR2 reads YYNGEE. CDR3 in DNA: TGTGCCAGCAGCGTAGGAACAGCTGATAACTATGGCTACACCTTC. It yields the protein CASSVGTADNYGYTF.

This chain uses TRBV5-1 with TRBJ2-2; the match to TRBD1 covers 7 bases. J was trimmed by 0 bases and V by 4 bases; bases with no gene match: 3. Germline V CDR1 and CDR2: SGHRS, YFSETQ. This CDR3 region has 15 residues. CDR3 in DNA: TGCGCCAGCAGCCCCGACAGGGCGAACACCGGGGAGCTGTTTTTT. It yields the protein CASSPDRANTGELFF.

This clonotype was observed a few times. This rearrangement joins TRBV28 to TRBJ2-6; TRBD1 agrees at 10 bases. Germline V gives CDR1 MDHEN, CDR2 SYDVKM. The CDR3 is 18 amino acids. J was trimmed by 0 bases and V by 5 bases; bases with no gene match: 7. As DNA, the CDR3 is TGTGCCAGCAGTGACGAAGGGACAGGGGTCTCTGGGGCCAACGTCCTGACTTTC. Its translation is CASSDEGTGVSGANVLTF. Drawing the rest from reference TRBV28 and TRBJ2-6, the complete variable domain is DVKVTQSSRYLVKRTGEKVFLECVQDMDHENMFWYRQDPGLGLRLIYFSYDVKMKEKGDIPEGYSVSREKKERFSLILESASTNQTSMYLCASSDEGTGVSGANVLTFGAGSRLTVL.

The J gene is TRBJ2-7, the V gene TRBV29-1; D could derive from TRBD1 or TRBD2 (5 bases each). Germline V gene lookup returns CDR1 SQVTM and CDR2 ANQGSEA. Trimming shortened V by 4 bases and J by 0 bases, and 7 bases separated the two germline ends. CDR3 length: 12 residues. The CDR3 region is CSVGGNSYEQYF. CDR3 DNA sequence: TGCAGCGTTGGGGGGAACTCCTACGAGCAGTACTTC.